This TCR beta chain is from a study of patients with pleural tuberculosis (dated by TCRdb to the mid-2010s). This clonotype was recorded at least ten times. Its binding antigen is unknown. Base-call qualities are not available, and no considerably larger clone is one nucleotide away. V gives up 0 bases and J gives up 0 bases, and the segment between their germline ends measures 8 bases. The CDR3, from cysteine to phenylalanine, totals 14 residues. Only CDR3 DNA remains: 42 bases, in frame from the first base. The germline V gene (reference sequence) specifies DFQATT as CDR1 and SNEGSKA as CDR2. TCRdb records Illumina Genome Analyzer IIx as the sequencer. In-frame beta chains were kept once TCRdb had trimmed the public reads at Q25 with fastp and called clones with MiXCR. Records with the same CDR3 protein are collapsed into one entry carrying the most frequent genes and DNA. In all, the sample holds some 29,000 distinct CDR3 sequences, and over 15% of those were seen once. The ten largest clones represent 3.5% of the sample.

This TCR was recovered from a human donor with pleural tuberculosis. The source material was peripheral blood. The V and J segments used are TRBV20-1 and TRBJ1-1, with the D gene not clear enough to name. The DNA sequence is TGCAGTGCTAGAGAGGTGGCGATGAACACTGAAGCTTTCTTT. Its amino acids are CSAREVAMNTEAFF.